This T cell receptor (beta chain) was sequenced during a study of T-cell memory formation after mild COVID-19. Study results and limitations: Among clones contracting day 15 to 85, CD4/CD8 was balanced, whereas later expanders leaned CD4+.

This clonotype turned up a few times. Its antigen is not known. The CDR3 contains 13 residues. V lost 9 bases and J lost 3, with 13 bases in between. Per germline, CDR1 KGHDR and CDR2 SFDVKD. TCRdb independently ran MiXCR on the 5' RACE reads; one entry per CDR3 protein. The sample contains roughly 400,000 distinct CDR3 sequences, 24% of which appear only once. Sequencing was carried out using PBMCs or a T cell subset sorted from them (not recorded which). This clonotype was obtained from an adult woman who had mild COVID-19 (a few samples of this study predate the infection). Cell type and time point are not known. The chain links TRBV24-1 to TRBJ1-2; D may be TRBD1 (5 bases). The CDR3 nucleotides read TGTGCCACCCGAGGGACGCAGGACTATGGCTACACCTTC. This translates into CATRGTQDYGYTF.